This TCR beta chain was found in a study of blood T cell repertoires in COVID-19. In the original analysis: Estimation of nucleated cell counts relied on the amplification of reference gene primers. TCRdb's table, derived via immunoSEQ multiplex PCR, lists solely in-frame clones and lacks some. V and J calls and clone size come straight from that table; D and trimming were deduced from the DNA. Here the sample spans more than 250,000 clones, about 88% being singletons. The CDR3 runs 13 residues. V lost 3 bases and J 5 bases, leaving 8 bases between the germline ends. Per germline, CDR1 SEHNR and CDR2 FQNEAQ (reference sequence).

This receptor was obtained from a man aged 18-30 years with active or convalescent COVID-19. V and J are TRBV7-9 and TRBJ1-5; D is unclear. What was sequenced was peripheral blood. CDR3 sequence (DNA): TGTGCCAGCAGCTTCGGCGGGGATCAGCCCCAGCATTTT. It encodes CASSFGGDQPQHF.